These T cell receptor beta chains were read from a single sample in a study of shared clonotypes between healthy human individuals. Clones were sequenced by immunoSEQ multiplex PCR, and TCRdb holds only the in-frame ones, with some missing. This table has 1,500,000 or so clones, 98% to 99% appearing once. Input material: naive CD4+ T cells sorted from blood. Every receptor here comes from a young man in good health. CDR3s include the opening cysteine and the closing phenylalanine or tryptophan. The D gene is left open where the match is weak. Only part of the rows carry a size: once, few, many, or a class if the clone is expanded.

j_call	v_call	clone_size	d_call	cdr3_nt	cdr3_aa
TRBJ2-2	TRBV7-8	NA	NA	TGTGCCAGCAGCTTAGCTGGGTTCGCCGGGGAGCTGTTTTTT	CASSLAGFAGELFF
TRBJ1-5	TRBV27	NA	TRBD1	TGTGCCAGCAGCGAACGCAGGGGGCAGGGCAATCAGCCCCAGCATTTT	CASSERRGQGNQPQHF
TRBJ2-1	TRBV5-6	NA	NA	TGTGCCAGCAGCTTAGGTAATTCTGATGAGCAGTTCTTC	CASSLGNSDEQFF
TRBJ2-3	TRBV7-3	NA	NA	TGTGCCAGCAGCTTAGGTCCCTTTAGCACAGATACGCAGTATTTT	CASSLGPFSTDTQYF
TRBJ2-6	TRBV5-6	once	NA	TGTGCCAGCAGCTTGGGTCCTGGGCCTAGCTCTGGGGCCAACGTCCTGACTTTC	CASSLGPGPSSGANVLTF
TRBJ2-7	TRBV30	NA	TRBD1	TGTGCCGGGGGACAGGGTCGCTACGAGCAGTACTTC	CAGGQGRYEQYF
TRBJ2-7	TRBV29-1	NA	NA	TGCAGCGTTGAAGATGGCCCTAGGGACACTCTCGCCTACGAGCAGTACTTC	CSVEDGPRDTLAYEQYF
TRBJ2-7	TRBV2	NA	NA	TGTGCCAGCAGTGATCAGGGGAAGGGCTACGAGCAGTACTTC	CASSDQGKGYEQYF
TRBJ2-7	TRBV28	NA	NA	TGTGCCAGCAGGGGAATCCGGGCGAACTACGAGCAGTACTTC	CASRGIRANYEQYF
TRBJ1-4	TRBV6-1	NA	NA	TGTGCCAGCACCGGGACGATTAATGAAAAACTGTTTTTT	CASTGTINEKLFF
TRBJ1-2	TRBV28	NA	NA	TGTGCCAGCAGTCCGGAATTTGGCTACACCTTC	CASSPEFGYTF
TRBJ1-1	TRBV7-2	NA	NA	TGTGCCAGCAGCTTAGATCAAGGGATTGAAGCTTTCTTT	CASSLDQGIEAFF
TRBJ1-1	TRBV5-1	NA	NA	TGCGCCAGCAGCCTCTCCCGACGGAGCTCCAAAGAAGCTTTCTTT	CASSLSRRSSKEAFF
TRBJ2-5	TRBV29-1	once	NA	TGCAGCGGAGGACGGCCCCAAGAGACCCAGTACTTC	CSGGRPQETQYF
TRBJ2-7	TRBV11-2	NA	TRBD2	TGTGCCAGCCGCTTGACGGGAGGACATGCGGGGGAGCAGTACTTC	CASRLTGGHAGEQYF
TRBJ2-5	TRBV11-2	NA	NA	TGTGCCAGCAGCCTCAGCCCTCGAGAGACCCAGTACTTC	CASSLSPRETQYF
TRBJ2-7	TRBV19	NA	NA	TGTGCCAGTAGTATAGAGGACAGTTACGAGCAGTACTTC	CASSIEDSYEQYF
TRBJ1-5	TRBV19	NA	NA	TGTGCCAGTAGTTCCTACGCGGAGCCCCAGCATTTT	CASSSYAEPQHF
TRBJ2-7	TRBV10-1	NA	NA	TGCGCCAGCAGTGAAGGTGTCCCCTCCTACGAGCAGTACTTC	CASSEGVPSYEQYF
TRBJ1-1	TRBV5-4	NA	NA	TGTGCCAGCAGCTTGGGGGGTAACACTGAAGCTTTCTTT	CASSLGGNTEAFF
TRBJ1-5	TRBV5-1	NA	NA	TGCGCCAGCAGCCTGCGTCTAGGGGAACAGCCCCAGCATTTT	CASSLRLGEQPQHF
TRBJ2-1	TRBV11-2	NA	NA	TGTGCCAGCAGCTTATCCTTTAAGGCGGACAATGAGCAGTTCTTC	CASSLSFKADNEQFF
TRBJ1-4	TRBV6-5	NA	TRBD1	TGTGCCAGCAGTTCCGGGACAGTGAATGAAAAACTGTTTTTT	CASSSGTVNEKLFF
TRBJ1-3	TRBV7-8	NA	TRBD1	TGTGCCAGCAGCCCGACAGGGCGCGGAAACACCATATATTTT	CASSPTGRGNTIYF
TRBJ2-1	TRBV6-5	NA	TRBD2	TGTGCCAGCAGTTACCTCAGCGGGAGAAAGTACAATGAGCAGTTCTTC	CASSYLSGRKYNEQFF
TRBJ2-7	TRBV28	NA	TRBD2	TGTGCCAGCAGTGTAACCGGGACTAGCGGGTCCGTTCAGTACTTC	CASSVTGTSGSVQYF
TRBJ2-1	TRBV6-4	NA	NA	TGTGCCAGCAGTGAGTTGGGAACTGTGGGTGAGCAGTTCTTC	CASSELGTVGEQFF
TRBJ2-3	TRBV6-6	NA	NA	TGTGCCAGCAGTTACCCCCCCGGGGTATCCAAGCAGTATTTT	CASSYPPGVSKQYF
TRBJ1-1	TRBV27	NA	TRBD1	TGTGCCAGCAGTCTGATAGCCGGGACAGGGGAAGCTGAAGCTTTCTTT	CASSLIAGTGEAEAFF
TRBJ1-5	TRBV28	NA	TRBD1	TGTGCCAGCAGTCCCCGGCGACAGGGGCTACATAGCAATCAGCCCCAGCATTTT	CASSPRRQGLHSNQPQHF
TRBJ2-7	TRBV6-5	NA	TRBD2	TGTGCCAGCAAGGGCAGCGGGAGGGCCTACGAGCAGTACTTC	CASKGSGRAYEQYF
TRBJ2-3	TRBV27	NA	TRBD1	TGTGCCAGCAGCCAGACAGGGGCCCGCCCAGATACGCAGTATTTT	CASSQTGARPDTQYF
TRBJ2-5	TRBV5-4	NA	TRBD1	TGTGCCAGCAGCTTGAACAGGGGAGAGACCCAGTACTTC	CASSLNRGETQYF
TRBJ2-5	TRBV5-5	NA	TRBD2	TGTGCCAGCAGCCCGGGACTAGCGGGAGTAGGGGAGACCCAGTACTTC	CASSPGLAGVGETQYF
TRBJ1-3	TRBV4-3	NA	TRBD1	TGCGCCAGCAGCCAAGTGACAGGGGTCTCTGGAAACACCATATATTTT	CASSQVTGVSGNTIYF
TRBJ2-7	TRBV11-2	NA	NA	TGTGCCAGCAGCTTAAGCGCTAGCTACGAGCAGTACTTC	CASSLSASYEQYF
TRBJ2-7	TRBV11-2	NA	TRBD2	TGTGCCAGCAGCTTGGTGCTAGCGGGAGGTGTGACCTACGAGCAGTACTTC	CASSLVLAGGVTYEQYF
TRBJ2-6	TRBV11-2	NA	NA	TGTGCCAGCACCCCCCTGTCGAGCGGGCCCTCTGGGGCCAACGTCCTGACTTTC	CASTPLSSGPSGANVLTF
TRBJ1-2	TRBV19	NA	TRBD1	TGTGCCAGTAGGGGGGACAGGGATGCGGGTGGCTACACCTTC	CASRGDRDAGGYTF
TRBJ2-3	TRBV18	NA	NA	TGTGCCAGCTCATTCATAAGCACAGATACGCAGTATTTT	CASSFISTDTQYF
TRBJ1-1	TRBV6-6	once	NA	TGTGCCAGCAGTTACCAATCGACAGCGAACACTGAAGCTTTCTTT	CASSYQSTANTEAFF
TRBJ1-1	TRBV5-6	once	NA	TGTGCCAGCAGAATCGATGAAGCTTTCTTT	CASRIDEAFF
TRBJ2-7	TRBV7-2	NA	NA	TGTGCCAGCAGCCCATGGGTGAGCCCCTCCTACGAGCAGTACTTC	CASSPWVSPSYEQYF
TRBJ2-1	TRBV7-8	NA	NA	TGTGCCAGCAGCTTAGAGGGCCTGACGCATCCATACAATGAGCAGTTCTTC	CASSLEGLTHPYNEQFF